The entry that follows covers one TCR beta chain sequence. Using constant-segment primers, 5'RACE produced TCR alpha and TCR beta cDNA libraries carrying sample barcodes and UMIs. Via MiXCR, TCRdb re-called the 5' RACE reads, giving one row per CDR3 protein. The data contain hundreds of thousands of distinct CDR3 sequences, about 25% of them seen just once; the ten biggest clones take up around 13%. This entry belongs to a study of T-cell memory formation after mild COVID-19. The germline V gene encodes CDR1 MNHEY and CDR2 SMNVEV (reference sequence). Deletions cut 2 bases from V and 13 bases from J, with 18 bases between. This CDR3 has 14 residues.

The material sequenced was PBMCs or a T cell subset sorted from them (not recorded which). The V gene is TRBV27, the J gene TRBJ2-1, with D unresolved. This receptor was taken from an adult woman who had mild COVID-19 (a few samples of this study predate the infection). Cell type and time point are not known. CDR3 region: CASSLRALVSSQFF. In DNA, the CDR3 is TGTGCCAGCAGTTTAAGGGCTTTGGTTTCCAGCCAGTTCTTC.